The clone carrying this TCR beta chain appeared a few times. Its antigen is currently unknown. The data are from a study of beta chain features in type 1 diabetes. Study-level results: A potential influence of HLA type upon TCRB rearrangement remained unresolved herein. Shorter TCRB CDR3s, moderately but significantly so, marked every one of the four CD4+ subsets in Type 1 diabetes patients.

Germline CDR1 reads SGHVS; CDR2 reads FQNEAQ. This CDR3 contains 16 residues. Germline trimming cut 5 bases from V and 5 bases from J; bases unmatched to any gene: 11. Sequencing targeted expressed TCRB transcripts, as all isolated RNA had been reverse transcribed. Regulatory, naive and central memory T cell samples averaged approximately 3.3 million reads. The table came from immunoSEQ multiplex PCR; TCRdb's copy has only in-frame clones and leaves some out. The sample holds about 340,000 clones; roughly 9% are singletons and the top ten take 1%. The sample was central memory CD4+ T cells from blood. V usage is TRBV7-8 and J usage is TRBJ2-2, with 7 bases that match TRBD1. The sequence was collected from a young man with type 1 diabetes. The chain's CDR3 is CASSPNPGTATGELFF. CDR3 nucleotides: TGTGCCAGCAGCCCAAACCCCGGGACAGCTACCGGGGAGCTGTTTTTT.